This T cell receptor (beta chain) was sequenced in a study of metastatic and nonmetastatic thyroid tumors. TCRdb re-called the PCR reads with MiXCR. The sample gives roughly 7,000 clones, approximately 32% of which show up once; roughly 13% is in the top ten. All patients were treatment-naive before thyroid surgery. Trimming stripped 3 bases from V and 9 bases from J, with 12 bases between. The CDR3 consists of 13 residues. CDR1 and CDR2 (germline): GTSNPN, SVGIG (reference sequence). This TCR was sampled from a female donor with papillary thyroid cancer or a benign thyroid nodule (not recorded which). Some clones in this sample may be carry-over from other donors' samples. This chain uses TRBV30 with TRBJ1-6; possible D gene TRBD1, 5 bases. The sequenced sample consisted of adjacent normal tissue. CDR3 in amino acids: CAWSAGTGSPLHF. The CDR3 DNA is TGTGCCTGGAGCGCTGGTACAGGTTCACCCCTCCACTTT.